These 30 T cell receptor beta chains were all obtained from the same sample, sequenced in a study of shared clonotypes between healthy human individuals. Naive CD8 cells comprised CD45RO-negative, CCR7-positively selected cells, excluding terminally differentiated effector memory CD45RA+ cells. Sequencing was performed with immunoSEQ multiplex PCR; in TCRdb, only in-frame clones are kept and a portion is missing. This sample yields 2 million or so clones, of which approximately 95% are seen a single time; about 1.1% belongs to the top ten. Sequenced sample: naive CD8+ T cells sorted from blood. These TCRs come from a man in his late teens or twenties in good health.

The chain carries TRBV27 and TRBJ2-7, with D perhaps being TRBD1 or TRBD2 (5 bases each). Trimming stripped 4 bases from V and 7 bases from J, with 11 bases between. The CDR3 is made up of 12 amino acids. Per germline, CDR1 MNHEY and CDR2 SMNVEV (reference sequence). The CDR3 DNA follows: TGTGCCAGCAGTTGGGGGTCGGGGGAGCAGTACTTC. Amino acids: CASSWGSGEQYF.

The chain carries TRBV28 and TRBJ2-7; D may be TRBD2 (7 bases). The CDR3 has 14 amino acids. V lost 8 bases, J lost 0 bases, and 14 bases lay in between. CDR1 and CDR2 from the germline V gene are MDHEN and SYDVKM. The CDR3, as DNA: TGTGCCAGCTGGCTAGGGGGGGGCTCCTACGAGCAGTACTTC. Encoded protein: CASWLGGGSYEQYF.

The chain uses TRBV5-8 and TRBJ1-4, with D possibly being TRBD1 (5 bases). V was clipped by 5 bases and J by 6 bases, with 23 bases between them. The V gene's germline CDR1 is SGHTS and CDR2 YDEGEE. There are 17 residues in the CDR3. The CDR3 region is CASREVGTASFDEKLFF. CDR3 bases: TGTGCCAGCAGGGAAGTGGGGACGGCGTCGTTCGATGAAAAACTGTTTTTT. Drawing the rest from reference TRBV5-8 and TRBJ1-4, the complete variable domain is EAGVTQSPTHLIKTRGQQATLRCSPISGHTSVYWYQQALGLGLQFLLWYDEGEERNRGNFPPRFSGRQFPNYSSELNVNALELEDSALYLCASREVGTASFDEKLFFGSGTQLSVL.

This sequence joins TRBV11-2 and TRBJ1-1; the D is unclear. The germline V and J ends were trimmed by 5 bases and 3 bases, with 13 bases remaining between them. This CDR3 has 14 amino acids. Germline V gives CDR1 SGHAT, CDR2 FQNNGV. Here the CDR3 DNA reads TGTGCCAGCAGCGGGAGGGTGGGAGACACTGAAGCTTTCTTT. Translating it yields CASSGRVGDTEAFF.

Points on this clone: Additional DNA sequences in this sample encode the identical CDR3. CDR3: CASSLRGFNEKLFF. CDR3 DNA sequence: TGTGCCAGCAGTTTACGCGGTTTTAATGAAAAACTGTTTTTT. The V call is TRBV28, the J call TRBJ1-4; D uncertain. Between the trimmed V and J ends, which lost 2 bases and 4 bases, there was a span of 8 bases. This CDR3 comprises 14 residues. Germline loops: CDR1 MDHEN, CDR2 SYDVKM.

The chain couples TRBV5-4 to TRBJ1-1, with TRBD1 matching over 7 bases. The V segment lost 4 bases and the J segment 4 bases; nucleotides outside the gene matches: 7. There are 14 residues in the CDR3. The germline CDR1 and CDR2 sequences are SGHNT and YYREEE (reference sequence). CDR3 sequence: CASSADRSPTEAFF. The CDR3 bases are TGTGCCAGCAGCGCGGACAGGAGTCCCACTGAAGCTTTCTTT.

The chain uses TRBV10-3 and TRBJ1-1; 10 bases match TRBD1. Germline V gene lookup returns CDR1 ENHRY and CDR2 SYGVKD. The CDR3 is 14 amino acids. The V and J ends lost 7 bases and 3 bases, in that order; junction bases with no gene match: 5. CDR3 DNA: TGTGCCATCACTCAGGACAGGGGGGACACTGAAGCTTTCTTT. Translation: CAITQDRGDTEAFF.

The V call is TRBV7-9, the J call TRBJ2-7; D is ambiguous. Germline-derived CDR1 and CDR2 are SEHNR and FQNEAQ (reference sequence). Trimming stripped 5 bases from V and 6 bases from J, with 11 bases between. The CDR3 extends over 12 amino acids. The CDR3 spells CASSPGDFEQYF. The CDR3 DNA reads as TGTGCCAGCAGCCCGGGTGACTTCGAGCAGTACTTC.

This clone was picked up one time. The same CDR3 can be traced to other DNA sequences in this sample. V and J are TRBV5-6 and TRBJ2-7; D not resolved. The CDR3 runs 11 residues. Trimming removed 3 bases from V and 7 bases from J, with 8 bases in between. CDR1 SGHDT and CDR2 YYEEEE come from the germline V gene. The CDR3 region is CASSSLGEQYF. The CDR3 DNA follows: TGTGCCAGCAGCTCTCTGGGTGAGCAGTACTTC.

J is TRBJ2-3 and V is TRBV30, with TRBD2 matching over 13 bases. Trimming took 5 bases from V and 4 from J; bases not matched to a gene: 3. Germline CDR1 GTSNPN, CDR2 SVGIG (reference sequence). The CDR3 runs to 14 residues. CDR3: CAWGLAGASDTQYF. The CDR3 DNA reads TGTGCCTGGGGACTAGCGGGGGCCTCAGATACGCAGTATTTT. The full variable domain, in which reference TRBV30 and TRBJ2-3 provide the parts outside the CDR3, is SQTIHQWPATLVQPVGSPLSLECTVEGTSNPNLYWYRQAAGRGLQLLFYSVGIGQISSEVPQNLSASRPQDRQFILSSKKLLLSDSGFYLCAWGLAGASDTQYFGPGTRLTVL.

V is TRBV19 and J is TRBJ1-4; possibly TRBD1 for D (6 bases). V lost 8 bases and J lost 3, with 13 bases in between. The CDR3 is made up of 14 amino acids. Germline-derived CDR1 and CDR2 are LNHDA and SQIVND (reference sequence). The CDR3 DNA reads TGTGCCAGTGCGTCAGGGGCGGCTAATGAAAAACTGTTTTTT. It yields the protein CASASGAANEKLFF.

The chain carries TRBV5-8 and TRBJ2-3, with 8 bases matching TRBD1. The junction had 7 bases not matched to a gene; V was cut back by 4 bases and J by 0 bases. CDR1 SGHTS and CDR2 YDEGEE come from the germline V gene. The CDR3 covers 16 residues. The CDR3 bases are TGTGCCAGCAGCCTGCCGGGACAGGAAAGCACAGATACGCAGTATTTT. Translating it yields CASSLPGQESTDTQYF.

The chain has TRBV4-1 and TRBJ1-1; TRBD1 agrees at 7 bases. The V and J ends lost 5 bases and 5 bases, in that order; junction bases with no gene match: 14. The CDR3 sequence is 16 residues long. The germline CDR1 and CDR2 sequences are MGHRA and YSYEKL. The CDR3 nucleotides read TGCGCCAGCAGCACCACAGGGGCCGGCTGGGTAACTGAAGCTTTCTTT. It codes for CASSTTGAGWVTEAFF.

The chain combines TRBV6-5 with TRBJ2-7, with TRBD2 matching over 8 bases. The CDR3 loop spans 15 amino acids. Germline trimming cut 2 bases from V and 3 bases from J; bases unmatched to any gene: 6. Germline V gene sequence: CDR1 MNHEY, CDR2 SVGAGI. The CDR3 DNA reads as TGTGCCAGCAGTTACACCGGGACTAGTCACTACGAGCAGTACTTC. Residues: CASSYTGTSHYEQYF.

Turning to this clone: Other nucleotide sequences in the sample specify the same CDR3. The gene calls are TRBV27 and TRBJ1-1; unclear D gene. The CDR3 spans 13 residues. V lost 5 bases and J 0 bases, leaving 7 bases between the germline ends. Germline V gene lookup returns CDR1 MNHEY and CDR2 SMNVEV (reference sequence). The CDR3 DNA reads TGTGCCAGCAGTCTTGCAATGAACACTGAAGCTTTCTTT. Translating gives CASSLAMNTEAFF.

The CDR3: CAWSPASYEQYF. Written as DNA, the CDR3 is TGTGCCTGGAGTCCGGCAAGCTACGAGCAGTACTTC. This rearrangement joins TRBV30 to TRBJ2-7; D is unclear. The V end was cut by 2 bases, the J end by 3 bases, with 8 bases between. CDR1 GTSNPN and CDR2 SVGIG come from the germline V gene (reference sequence). The CDR3 is 12 amino acids.

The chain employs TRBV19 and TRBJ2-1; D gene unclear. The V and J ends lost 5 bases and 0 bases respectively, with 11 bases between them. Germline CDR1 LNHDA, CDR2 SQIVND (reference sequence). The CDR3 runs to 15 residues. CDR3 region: CASSYRASSYNEQFF. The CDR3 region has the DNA TGTGCCAGTAGTTACCGGGCCAGCTCCTACAATGAGCAGTTCTTC.

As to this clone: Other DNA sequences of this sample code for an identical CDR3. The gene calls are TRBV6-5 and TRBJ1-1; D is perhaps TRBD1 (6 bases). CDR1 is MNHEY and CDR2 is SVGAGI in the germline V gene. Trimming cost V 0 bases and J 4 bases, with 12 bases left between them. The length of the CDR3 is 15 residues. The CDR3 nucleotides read TGTGCCAGCAGTTACTCGGGAGGGGGGGGCACTGAAGCTTTCTTT. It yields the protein CASSYSGGGGTEAFF.

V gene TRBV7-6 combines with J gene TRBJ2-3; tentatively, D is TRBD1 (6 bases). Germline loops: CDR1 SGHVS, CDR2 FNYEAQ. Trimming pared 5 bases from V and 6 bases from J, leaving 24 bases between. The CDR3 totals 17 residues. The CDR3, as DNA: TGTGCCAGCAGCACCACCCTTGGCAGGGGCGTGACCGATACGCAGTATTTT. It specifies CASSTTLGRGVTDTQYF.

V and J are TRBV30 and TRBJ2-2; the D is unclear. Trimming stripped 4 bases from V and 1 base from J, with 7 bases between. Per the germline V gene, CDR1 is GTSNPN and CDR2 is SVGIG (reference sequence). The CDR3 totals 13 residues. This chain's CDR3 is CAWKGGNTGELFF. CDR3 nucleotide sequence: TGTGCCTGGAAGGGCGGGAACACCGGGGAGCTGTTTTTT.

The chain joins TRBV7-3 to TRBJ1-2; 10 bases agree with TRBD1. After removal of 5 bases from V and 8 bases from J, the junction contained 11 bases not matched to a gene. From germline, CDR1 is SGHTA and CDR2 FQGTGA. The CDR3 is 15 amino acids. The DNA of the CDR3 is TGTGCCAGCAGCCCGGCCGGGGACAGGGGAGAAGGCTACACCTTC. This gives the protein CASSPAGDRGEGYTF. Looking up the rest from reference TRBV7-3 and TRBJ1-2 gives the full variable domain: GAGVSQTPSNKVTEKGKYVELRCDPISGHTALYWYRQSLGQGPEFLIYFQGTGAADDSGLPNDRFFAVRPEGSVSTLKIQRTERGDSAVYLCASSPAGDRGEGYTFGSGTRLTVV.

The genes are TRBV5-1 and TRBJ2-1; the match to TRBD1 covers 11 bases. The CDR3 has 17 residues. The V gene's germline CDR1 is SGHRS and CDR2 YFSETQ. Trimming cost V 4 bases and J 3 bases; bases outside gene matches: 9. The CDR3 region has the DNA TGCGCCAGCAGCCCCTTTGGACAGGGGGCGATCTACAATGAGCAGTTCTTC. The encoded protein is CASSPFGQGAIYNEQFF.

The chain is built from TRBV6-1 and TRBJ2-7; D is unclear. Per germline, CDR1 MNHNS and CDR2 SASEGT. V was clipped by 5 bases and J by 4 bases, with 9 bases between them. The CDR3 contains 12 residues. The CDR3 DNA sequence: TGTGCCAGCAGTAATCTAATATACGAGCAGTACTTC. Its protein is CASSNLIYEQYF.

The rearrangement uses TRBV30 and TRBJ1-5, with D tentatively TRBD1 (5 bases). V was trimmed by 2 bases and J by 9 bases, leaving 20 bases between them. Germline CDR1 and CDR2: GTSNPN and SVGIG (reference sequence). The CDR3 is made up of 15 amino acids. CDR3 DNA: TGTGCCTGGAGTACAGGATCGGGGGGGAATTGGCCCCAGCATTTT. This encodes CAWSTGSGGNWPQHF.

The CDR3 loop is CASSEAGQGFAKLFF. As DNA, the CDR3 is TGTGCCAGCAGTGAAGCGGGACAGGGGTTCGCAAAACTGTTTTTT. V gene TRBV2 combines with J gene TRBJ1-4; 10 nucleotides line up with TRBD1. The J segment lost 10 bases and the V segment lost 0 bases, leaving 5 bases of the junction unmatched. In germline, CDR1 is SNHLY, CDR2 FYNNEI. CDR3 length equals 15 residues. The variable domain in full, with the rest retrieved from reference TRBV2 and TRBJ1-4, is EPEVTQTPSHQVTQMGQEVILRCVPISNHLYFYWYRQILGQKVEFLVSFYNNEISEKSEIFDDQFSVERPDGSNFTLKIRSTKLEDSAMYFCASSEAGQGFAKLFFGSGTQLSVL.

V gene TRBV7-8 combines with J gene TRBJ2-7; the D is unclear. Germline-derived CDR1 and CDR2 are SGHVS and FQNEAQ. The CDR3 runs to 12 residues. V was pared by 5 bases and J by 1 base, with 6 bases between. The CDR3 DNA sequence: TGTGCCAGCAGCATGGGTTCCTACGAGCAGTACTTC. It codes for CASSMGSYEQYF.

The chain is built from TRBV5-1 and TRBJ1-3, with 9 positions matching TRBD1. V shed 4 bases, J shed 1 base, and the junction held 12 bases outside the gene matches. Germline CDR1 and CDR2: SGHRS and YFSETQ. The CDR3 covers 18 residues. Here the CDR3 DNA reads TGCGCCAGCAGCGCGACAGGGGGGGCGCCTCGTTCTGGAAACACCATATATTTT. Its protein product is CASSATGGAPRSGNTIYF.

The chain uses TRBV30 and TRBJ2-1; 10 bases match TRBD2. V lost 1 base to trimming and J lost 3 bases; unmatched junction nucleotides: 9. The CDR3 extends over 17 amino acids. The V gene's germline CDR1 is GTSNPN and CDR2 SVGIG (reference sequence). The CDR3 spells CAWSDTAGGPIYNEQFF. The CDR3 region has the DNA TGTGCCTGGAGTGACACAGCGGGAGGGCCAATCTACAATGAGCAGTTCTTC.

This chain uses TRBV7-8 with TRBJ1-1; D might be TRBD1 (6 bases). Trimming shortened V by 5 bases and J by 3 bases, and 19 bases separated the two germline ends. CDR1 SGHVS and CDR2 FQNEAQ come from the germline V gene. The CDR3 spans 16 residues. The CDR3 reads CASSTGRGTLHTEAFF. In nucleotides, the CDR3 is TGTGCCAGCAGCACCGGCCGCGGGACACTCCACACTGAAGCTTTCTTT.

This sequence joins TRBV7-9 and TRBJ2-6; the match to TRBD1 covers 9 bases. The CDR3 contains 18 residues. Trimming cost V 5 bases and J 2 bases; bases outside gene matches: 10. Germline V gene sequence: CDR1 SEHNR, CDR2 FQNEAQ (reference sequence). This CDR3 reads CASSTRDRERTGANVLTF. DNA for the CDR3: TGTGCCAGCAGCACCCGGGACAGGGAACGGACTGGGGCCAACGTCCTGACTTTC.